These T cell receptor beta chains were read from a single sample in a study of T cell repertoires in aging, cancer and after chemotherapy. In TCRdb, the multiplex PCR reads were re-called with MiXCR into one record per CDR3 protein. Seen here are approximately 3,000 distinct CDR3 sequences, approximately 25% observed once, and the top ten hold over 9.5%. The specimen was blood. These receptors all stem from a human donor in good health. Both conserved end residues are part of each CDR3. D genes are given only for firm matches. Rows give clone size only sometimes, using once, few, many, or a class for an expanded clone.

v_call	j_call	clone_size	d_call	cdr3_aa	cdr3_nt
TRBV5-1	TRBJ2-7	few	TRBD2	CASSLTAGGGYEQYF	TGCGCCAGCAGCTTGACGGCGGGAGGGGGGTACGAGCAGTACTTC
TRBV29-1	TRBJ2-7	large	.	CSVEAGPPSYEQYF	TGCAGCGTTGAAGCCGGGCCGCCCTCCTACGAGCAGTACTTC
TRBV12-3/TRBV12-4	TRBJ1-5	medium-sized	TRBD1	CASTQGNINQPQHF	TGTGCCAGCACACAGGGGAATATCAATCAGCCCCAGCATTTT
TRBV27	TRBJ1-1	medium-sized	.	CASSLRGWGAVGNTEAFF	TGTGCCAGCAGTTTAAGGGGTTGGGGGGCCGTCGGGAACACTGAAGCTTTCTTT
TRBV6-5	TRBJ1-2	medium-sized	TRBD1	CASSYSRTGALNYGYTF	TGTGCCAGCAGTTACTCGAGGACAGGGGCCCTTAACTATGGCTACACCTTC
TRBV27	TRBJ2-1	medium-sized	TRBD2	CASSLTVAGVQFF	TGTGCCAGCAGTCTCACCGTGGCGGGGGTGCAGTTCTTC
TRBV15	TRBJ2-3	medium-sized	.	CATSRDLLDTDTQYF	TGTGCCACCAGCAGAGATCTACTAGACACAGATACGCAGTATTTT
TRBV12-3/TRBV12-4	TRBJ2-2	medium-sized	.	CASSRGGIDTGELFF	TGTGCCAGCAGCCGAGGTGGGATCGACACCGGGGAGCTGTTTTTT
TRBV5-1	TRBJ1-1	.	.	CASSLRTLNTEAFF	TGCGCCAGCAGCTTGCGGACATTGAACACTGAAGCTTTCTTT
TRBV12-3/TRBV12-4	TRBJ1-5	.	TRBD1	CASSWDSSNQPQHF	TGTGCCAGCAGTTGGGACAGTAGCAATCAGCCCCAGCATTTT
TRBV20-1	TRBJ2-5	.	.	CSAIGDRQETQYF	TGCAGTGCTATAGGCGACAGACAAGAGACCCAGTACTTC
TRBV28	TRBJ2-1	.	TRBD2	CASSLPGLDSNEQFF	TGTGCCAGCAGTTTACCGGGACTAGATAGCAATGAGCAGTTCTTC
TRBV5-6	TRBJ1-6	.	TRBD1	CASSLEWTGTFPLHF	TGCGCCAGCAGCTTGGAATGGACAGGGACGTTCCCCCTCCACTTT
TRBV5-5	TRBJ1-3	medium-sized	.	CASSLFSYRSSGNTIYF	TGTGCCAGCAGCCTTTTCTCGTACCGTAGCTCTGGAAACACCATATATTTT
TRBV11-3	TRBJ2-1	medium-sized	.	CASSFQGSSYNEQFF	TGTGCCAGCAGCTTTCAGGGAAGCTCCTACAATGAGCAGTTCTTC
TRBV19	TRBJ2-1	.	.	CASSIKPNEQFF	TGTGCCAGTAGTATAAAGCCAAATGAGCAGTTCTTC
TRBV6-1	TRBJ2-1	medium-sized	.	CASSTDRSSYNEQFF	TGTGCCAGCAGCACCGACAGGAGCTCCTACAATGAGCAGTTCTTC
TRBV5-4	TRBJ2-1	few	.	CASSPVVGSDEQFF	TGTGCCAGCAGCCCCGTAGTCGGGAGCGATGAGCAGTTCTTC
TRBV6-5	TRBJ1-2	medium-sized	.	CASSYGGSDNYGYTF	TGTGCCAGCAGTTATGGGGGGTCCGATAACTATGGCTACACCTTC
TRBV7-6	TRBJ2-1	few	.	CASSLARTYNEQFF	TGTGCCAGCAGCTTAGCTCGGACCTACAATGAGCAGTTCTTC
TRBV11-3	TRBJ2-6	large	.	CASSSRGRSSGANVLTF	TGTGCCAGCAGCTCCCGCGGCCGAAGCTCTGGGGCCAACGTCCTGACTTTC
TRBV18	TRBJ1-3	once	.	CASSYRQPFDSGNTIYF	TGTGCCAGCTCATACCGACAGCCTTTTGACTCTGGAAACACCATATATTTT
TRBV20-1	TRBJ2-7	few	.	CSVLRGRTYEQYF	TGCAGTGTTCTTCGGGGTCGTACCTACGAGCAGTACTTC
TRBV6-1	TRBJ2-1	few	.	CASRYSGTTYNEQFF	TGTGCCAGCAGATATAGCGGAACGACCTACAATGAGCAGTTCTTC